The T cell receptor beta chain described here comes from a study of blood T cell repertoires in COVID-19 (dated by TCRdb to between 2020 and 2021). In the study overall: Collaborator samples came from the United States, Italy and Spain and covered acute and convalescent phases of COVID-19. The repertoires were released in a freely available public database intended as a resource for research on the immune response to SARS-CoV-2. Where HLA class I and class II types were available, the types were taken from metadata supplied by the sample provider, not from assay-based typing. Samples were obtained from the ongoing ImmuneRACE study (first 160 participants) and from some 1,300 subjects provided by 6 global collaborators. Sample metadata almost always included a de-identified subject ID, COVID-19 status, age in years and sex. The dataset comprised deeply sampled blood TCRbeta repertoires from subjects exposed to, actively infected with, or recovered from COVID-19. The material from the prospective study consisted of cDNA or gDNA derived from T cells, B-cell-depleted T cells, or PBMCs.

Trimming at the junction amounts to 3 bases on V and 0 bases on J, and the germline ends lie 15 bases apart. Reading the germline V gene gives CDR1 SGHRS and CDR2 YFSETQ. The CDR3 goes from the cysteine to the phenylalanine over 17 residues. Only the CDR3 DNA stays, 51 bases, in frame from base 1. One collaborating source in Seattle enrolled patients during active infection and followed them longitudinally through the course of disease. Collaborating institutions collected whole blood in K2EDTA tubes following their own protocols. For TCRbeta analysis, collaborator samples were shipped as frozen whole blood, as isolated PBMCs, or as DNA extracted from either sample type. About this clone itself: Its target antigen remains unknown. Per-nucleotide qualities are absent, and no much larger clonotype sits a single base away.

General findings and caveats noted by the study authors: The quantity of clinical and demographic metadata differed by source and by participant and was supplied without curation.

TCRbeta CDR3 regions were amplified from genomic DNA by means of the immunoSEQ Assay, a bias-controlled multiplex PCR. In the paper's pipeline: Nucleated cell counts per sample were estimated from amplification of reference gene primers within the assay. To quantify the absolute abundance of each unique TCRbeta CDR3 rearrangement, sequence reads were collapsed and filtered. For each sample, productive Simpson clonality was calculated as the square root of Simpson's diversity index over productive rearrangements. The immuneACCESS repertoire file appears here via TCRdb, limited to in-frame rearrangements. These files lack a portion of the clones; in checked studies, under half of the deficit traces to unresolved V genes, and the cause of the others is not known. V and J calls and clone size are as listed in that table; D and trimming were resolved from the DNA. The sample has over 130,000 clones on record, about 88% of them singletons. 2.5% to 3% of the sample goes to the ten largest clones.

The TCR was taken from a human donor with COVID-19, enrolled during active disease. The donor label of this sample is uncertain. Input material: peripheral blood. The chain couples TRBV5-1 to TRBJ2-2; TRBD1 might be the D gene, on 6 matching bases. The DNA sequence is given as TGCGCCAGCAGCTGGGGACACTACAGGTCGAACACCGGGGAGCTGTTTTTT. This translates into CASSWGHYRSNTGELFF.